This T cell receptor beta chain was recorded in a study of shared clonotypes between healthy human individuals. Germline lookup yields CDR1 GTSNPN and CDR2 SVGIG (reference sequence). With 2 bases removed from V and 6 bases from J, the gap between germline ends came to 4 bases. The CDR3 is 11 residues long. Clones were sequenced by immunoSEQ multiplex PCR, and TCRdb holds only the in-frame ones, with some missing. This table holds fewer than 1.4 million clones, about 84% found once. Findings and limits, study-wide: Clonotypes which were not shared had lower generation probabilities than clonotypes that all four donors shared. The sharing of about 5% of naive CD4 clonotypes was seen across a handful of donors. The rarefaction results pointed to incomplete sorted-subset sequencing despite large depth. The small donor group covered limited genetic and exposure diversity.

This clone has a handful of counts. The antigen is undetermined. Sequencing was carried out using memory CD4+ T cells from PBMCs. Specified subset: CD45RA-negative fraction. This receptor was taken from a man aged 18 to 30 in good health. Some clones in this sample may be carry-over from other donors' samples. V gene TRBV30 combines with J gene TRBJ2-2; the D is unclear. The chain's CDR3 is CAWSQAGELFF. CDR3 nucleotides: TGTGCCTGGAGTCAGGCCGGGGAGCTGTTTTTT.